This T cell receptor (beta chain) appears in the sequencing data of a study of T cells expressing NK-cell markers. Study-level information: Beta-chain profiling covered CD3+CD56+NKG2C+, CD3+CD56+NKG2C- and CD3+CD56-NKG2C+ sorted subsets. Seven of the eight sequenced donors were HCMV-seropositive; one was seronegative.

The germline CDR1 and CDR2 sequences are SGHAT and FQNNGV. CDR3 length equals 17 residues. TCR beta cDNA was generated via 5'RACE template switching incorporating UMIs. TCRdb reprocessed the 5' RACE reads, keeping one entry per CDR3 protein, no DNA. The table for this sample gives about half a million distinct CDR3 sequences. Study-level results: There were a few donors in whom these clonotypes also led the CD3+CD56-NKG2C+ fraction.

In regard to this clonotype: As yet, its antigen is unknown.

This chain uses TRBV11-2 with TRBJ2-1; TCRdb outputs TRBD2, but without DNA this stays unchecked. This TCR was recovered from a woman aged 50 to 65 in good health. Sequencing was carried out using blood T cells: a sorted CD56 or NKG2C T cell subset, CD4+ or CD8+ T cells, or bulk PBMC T cells (not recorded which). The CDR3 reads CASSLVPAGLNDNEQFF.